This TCR beta chain was captured by sequencing in a study of shared clonotypes between healthy human individuals. Study summary: The donors, two women and a few men, were aged 18 to 49.

Study conclusions and caveats: Against clonotypes common to all four donors, non-shared ones had lower generation probabilities.

Germline V lookup: CDR1 SGHRS, CDR2 YFSETQ. There are 14 residues in the CDR3. V dropped 8 bases and J dropped 4; count of bases not matched to a gene: 8. The naive CD8 fraction comprised CD45RO-negative cells positively selected for CCR7 and excluded terminally differentiated effector memory CD45RA+ cells. Every subset had its genomic DNA shared out evenly among several immunoSEQ plates. How the authors handled the data: ImmunoSEQ sequences covered only the junction and lacked quality scores; filtering therefore differed. Method: immunoSEQ multiplex PCR; TCRdb's copy keeps in-frame clones and lacks some. V and J calls and clone size come straight from that table; D and trimming were deduced from the DNA. The sample shows about 800,000 clones, just over 95% of them seen only once. About this clone: Its antigen is currently unknown.

This chain links TRBV5-1 with TRBJ2-1; 8 nucleotides match TRBD2. The sequence was collected from a man under 40 in good health. The specimen was naive CD8+ T cells sorted from blood. CDR3 amino acids: CASTAPSGYNEQFF. In DNA, the CDR3 is TGCGCCAGTACTGCGCCTAGCGGGTACAATGAGCAGTTCTTC.